This T cell receptor (beta chain) was captured in a study of blood T cells in healthy people across ages (dated by TCRdb to 2014 to 2015). Background on the whole study: In model experiments, roughly one uniquely barcoded TCR beta cDNA molecule per two T cells was captured by template switching. For two donors (one aged 18 to 29 and one aged 80 or older), the study analyzed two additional independent replicas of 1 million unique cDNA reads from the same blood draw. Age-related changes in TCR beta repertoire diversity were measured in the study by deep sequencing normalized with unique cDNA molecular identifiers. The donors were split into four age groups: young (average 16 years), middle-aged (about 40), aged (about 56) and long-lived (over 80). Broader findings and caveats from the paper: The long-lived group showed more naive CD4+ T cells, fewer expanded clones and increased TCR diversity than the aged group, suggesting age selection. Estimates of total diversity from one million sequenced T cells were regarded as lower bounds and underestimates. Bulk unsorted PBMC profiling prevented conclusive comparison of naive and antigen-experienced compartments. There was a strong correlation between observed TCR beta diversity and the percentage of naive T cells measured by flow cytometry. Observed TCR beta diversity per million T cells fell roughly linearly with age, and a significant reduction was already apparent by age about 38. Donor CMV infection status was unknown, potentially confounding age-related changes in expanded clonotypes.

The donors were around 39 Caucasian individuals from Russia, aged about 6 to 95 years, who were systemically healthy. Around 10 milliliters of peripheral blood were collected from each donor into EDTA-treated Vacutainer tubes. PBMCs were isolated by Ficoll-Paque density-gradient centrifugation, with at least 6.5 million obtained per sample. Trizol reagent was used to extract total RNA from PBMCs, with at least 6 micrograms per sample. The percentages of naive CD45RAhigh/CD27high T cells were determined by flow cytometry on a PBMC aliquot from every donor. The CDR3 has 16 amino acids, counting the end cysteine and phenylalanine. The entry retains the CDR3 DNA only, 48 bases that are in frame from base 1. The germline V gene supplies CDR1 MGHRA and CDR2 YSYEKL. Regarding this clonotype: This receptor's antigen is unknown. No much larger clonotype is one base removed from it; base qualities were not supplied.

Libraries were constructed by 5' RACE. Sequencer: Illumina HiSeq 2500. The second PCR ran for roughly 7 to 11 cycles and used a J-beta primer mix along with a sample-barcoded 5' primer. A template-switch 5' adaptor carrying 12 random nucleotides introduced a unique molecular identifier onto each TCR beta cDNA molecule. Each sample yielded at least 2.5 million CDR3-containing paired-end reads. First-strand cDNA synthesis was performed from all RNA using the Mint cDNA synthesis kit, with priming by a TRBC-specific oligonucleotide. All cDNA was treated with uracil-DNA glycosylase and then went through a first 18-cycle PCR with the universal primers M1SS and BC2_uni_R. Processing in the source paper ran as follows. For normalization, 1 million high-quality reads were randomly selected from each sample, with every read carrying a distinct molecular identifier. Reads with shared molecular identifiers were discarded instead of being binned into consensus sequences. MiTCR, set to a Q25 quality threshold and the strictest error-elimination algorithm, was used for CDR3 identification, clonotype clustering and error correction. A nonparametric unseen species model with Euler transformation was used to estimate lower-bound total TCR beta diversity. TCRdb trimmed the raw reads at Q25, called clones with MiXCR and kept productive beta chains. Every distinct CDR3 protein forms one entry, paired with its most common genes and DNA. TCRdb, not the original authors, processed these V and J calls. This sample has roughly 1,000,000 distinct CDR3 sequences in its table, and roughly 24% of those were observed once. 0.75% of the sample rests with the top ten.

Separately, the same data were catalogued under a study of T cells of mothers and their children. Looking at the second paper: The donors were nine systemically healthy Caucasian individuals, made up of three mothers and their six children. cDNA synthesis used all of the extracted RNA, with 1.5 ug of RNA in each 15 ul reaction. In the second PCR, the M1S primer introduced both the sample barcodes and 2-4 random nucleotides. Over 9 million TCR beta CDR3 reads came from each mother, compared with millions of reads from each child. Thymic selection shapes the output of TCR recombination in a similar way in related and unrelated pairs, and inherited differences have a minor effect. Normalized repertoire overlap was always slightly but never significantly higher in related than unrelated mother-child pairs. No persistent microchimeric T cell clones were found, with a detection sensitivity of roughly 100 clones per million clonotypes. The study used deep NGS to compare TCR beta repertoires of mothers and children, seeking features distinguishing related mother-child pairs from unrelated individuals. On average, the children were approximately 11 +/- 4 years old, while the mothers were around 40 +/- 4 years old. After adapters were ligated using NEBNext reagents, the libraries underwent 100+100 nt paired-end sequencing on an Illumina HiSeq 2000. Mother and child libraries were prepared a month apart and sequenced in separate runs to prevent cross-contamination. Each donor had between about 500,000 and 2,300,000 distinct TCR beta clonotypes identified. Naive TCR beta clonotypes were estimated from low-frequency clonotypes matched to each donor's FACS-determined naive share, without sorting.

This TCR came from a girl aged 2 to 9 in good health. The rearranged segments are TRBV4-1 and TRBJ2-5; 7 of the junction bases match TRBD1. The end of the DNA fits TRBJ2-1 better, so the J call may be wrong. The sequenced sample consisted of blood. In nucleotide form, the sequence is TGCGCCAGCAGCCAACTTATTGGGACAGTCTACAATGAGCAGTTCTTC. This gives the protein CASSQLIGTVYNEQFF.